The text below deals with one T cell receptor (beta chain). Germline V CDR1 and CDR2: SGDLS, YYNGEE. Trimming removed 4 bases at V and 3 bases at J, with 8 bases between. The CDR3 is made up of 12 amino acids. The data belong to a study of blood T cell repertoires in COVID-19. Study as a whole: The analysed material was cDNA or gDNA that came from T cells, B-cell-depleted T cells, or PBMCs.

Repertoires were generated with immunoSEQ multiplex PCR, while TCRdb's copy carries only in-frame clones and drops some. This sample yields more than 85,000 clones, of which approximately 85% are seen a single time; around 4.3% belongs to the top ten. This sequence joins TRBV9 and TRBJ2-7; D call uncertain. Sequenced material: peripheral blood. The sequence was obtained from a man aged 50 to 60 with acute or convalescent COVID-19. The CDR3 DNA reads as TGTGCCAGCAGCTCTAATAACTACGAGCAGTACTTC. Protein: CASSSNNYEQYF.